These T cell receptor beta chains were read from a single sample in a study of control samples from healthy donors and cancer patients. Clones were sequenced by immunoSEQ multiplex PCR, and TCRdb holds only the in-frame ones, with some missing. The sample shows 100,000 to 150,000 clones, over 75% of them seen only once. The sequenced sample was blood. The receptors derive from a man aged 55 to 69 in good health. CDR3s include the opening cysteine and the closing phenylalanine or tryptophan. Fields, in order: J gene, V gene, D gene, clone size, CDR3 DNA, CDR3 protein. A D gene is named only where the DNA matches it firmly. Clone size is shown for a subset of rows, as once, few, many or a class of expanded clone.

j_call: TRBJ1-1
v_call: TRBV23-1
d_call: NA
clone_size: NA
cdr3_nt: TGCGCCAGCAGTCAAAAACCGGGATCGGCTTTCTTT
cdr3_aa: CASSQKPGSAFF

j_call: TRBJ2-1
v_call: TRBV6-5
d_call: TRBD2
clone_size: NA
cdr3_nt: TGTGCCAGCAGGAATGTAGCGGGGGGAAGCAATGAGCAGTTCTTC
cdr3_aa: CASRNVAGGSNEQFF

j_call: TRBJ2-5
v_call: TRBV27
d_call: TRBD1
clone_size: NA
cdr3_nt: TGTGCCAGCAGTAGCAATGGCGCATACAGGGGGATCCAAGAGACCCAGTACTTC
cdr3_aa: CASSSNGAYRGIQETQYF

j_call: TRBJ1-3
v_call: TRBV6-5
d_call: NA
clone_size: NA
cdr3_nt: TGTGCCAGTATGGACGGAACATCTGGAAACACCATATATTTT
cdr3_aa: CASMDGTSGNTIYF

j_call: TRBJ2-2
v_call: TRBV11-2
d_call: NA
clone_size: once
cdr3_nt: TGTGCCAGCAGCCTCCCTGGGGGGGCATTTAGGGAGCTGTTTTTT
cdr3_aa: CASSLPGGAFRELFF

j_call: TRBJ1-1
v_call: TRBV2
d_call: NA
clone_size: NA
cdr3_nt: TGTGCCAGCACTCCTGAGGGGGGAGAGGCTTTCTTT
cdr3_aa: CASTPEGGEAFF

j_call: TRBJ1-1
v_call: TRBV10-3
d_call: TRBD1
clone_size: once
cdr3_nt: TGTGCCATCAGTGAGGCAGGGGGCCGCCGCGGCACTGAAGCTTTCTTT
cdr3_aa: CAISEAGGRRGTEAFF

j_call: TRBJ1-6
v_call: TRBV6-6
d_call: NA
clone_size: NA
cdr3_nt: TGTGCCAGCAGTACTCGGGGGTCACCCCTCCACTTT
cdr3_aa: CASSTRGSPLHF

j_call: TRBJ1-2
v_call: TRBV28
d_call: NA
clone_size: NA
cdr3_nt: TGTGCCAGCAGTTTTTTGGGGGCGCTTGGCTACACCTTC
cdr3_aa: CASSFLGALGYTF

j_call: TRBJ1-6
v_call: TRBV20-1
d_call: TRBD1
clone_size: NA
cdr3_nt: TGCAGTGCTAGTCCCGGGACAGAGAATTCACCCCTCCACTTT
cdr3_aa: CSASPGTENSPLHF

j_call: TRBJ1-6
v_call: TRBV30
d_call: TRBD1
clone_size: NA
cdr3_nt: TGTGCCTGGAGTACCTTGGGGACAGTTAATTCACCCCTCCACTTT
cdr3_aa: CAWSTLGTVNSPLHF

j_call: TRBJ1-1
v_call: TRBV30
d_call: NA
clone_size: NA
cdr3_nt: TGTGCCTGGAGGGAGGGACAACTGAACACTGAAGCTTTCTTT
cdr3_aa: CAWREGQLNTEAFF

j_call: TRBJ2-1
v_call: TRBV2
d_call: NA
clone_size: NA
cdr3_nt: TGTGCCAGTCAAGCCAGGGACGGCTACAATGAGCAGTTCTTC
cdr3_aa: CASQARDGYNEQFF

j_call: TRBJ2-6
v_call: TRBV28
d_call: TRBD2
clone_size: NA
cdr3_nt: TGTGCCAGCACCACCCCTCTAGCGGGGGCCTCTGGGGCCAACGTCCTGACTTTC
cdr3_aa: CASTTPLAGASGANVLTF

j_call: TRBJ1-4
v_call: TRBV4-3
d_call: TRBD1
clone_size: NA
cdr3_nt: TGCGCCAGCAGCCCGGGACAGGGAAACGAAAAACTGTTTTTT
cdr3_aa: CASSPGQGNEKLFF

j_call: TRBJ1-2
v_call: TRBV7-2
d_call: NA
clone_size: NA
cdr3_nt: TGTGCCAGCAGCTTTTCCGGGGGCCTTTCTAACTATGGCTACACCTTC
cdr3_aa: CASSFSGGLSNYGYTF

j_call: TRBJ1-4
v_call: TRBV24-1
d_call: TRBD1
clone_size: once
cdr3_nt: TGTGCCACCAGTGCCCCAGGGGGCGCGACCGAAAAACTGTTTTTT
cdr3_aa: CATSAPGGATEKLFF

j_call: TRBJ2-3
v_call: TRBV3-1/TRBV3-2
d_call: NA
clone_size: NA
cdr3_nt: TGTGCCAGCAGCCAGAGTTCAGGGGGCACAGATACGCAGTATTTT
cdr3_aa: CASSQSSGGTDTQYF

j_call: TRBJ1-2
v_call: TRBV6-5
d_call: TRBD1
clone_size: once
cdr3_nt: TGTGCCAGCAGACTAGACAGGGGCTATGGCTACACCTTC
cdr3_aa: CASRLDRGYGYTF

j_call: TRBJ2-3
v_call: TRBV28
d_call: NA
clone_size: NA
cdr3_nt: TGTGCCAGCACCCCTAGCCTAGATACGCAGTATTTT
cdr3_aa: CASTPSLDTQYF

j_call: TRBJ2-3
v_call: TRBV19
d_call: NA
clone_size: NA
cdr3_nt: TGTGCCACAAAGAACCTTATTAGCACAGATACGCAGTATTTT
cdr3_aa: CATKNLISTDTQYF

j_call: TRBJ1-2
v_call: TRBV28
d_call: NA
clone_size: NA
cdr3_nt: TGTGCCAGCAGTCCCCTCCAAGTCGGATACACCTTC
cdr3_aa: CASSPLQVGYTF

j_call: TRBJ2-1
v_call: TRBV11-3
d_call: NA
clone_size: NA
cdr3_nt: TGTGCCAGCAGCTTTTCATACAGAAATGAGCAGTTCTTC
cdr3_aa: CASSFSYRNEQFF

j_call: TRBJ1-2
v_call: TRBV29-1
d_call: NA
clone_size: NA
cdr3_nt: TGCAGCGTTGAAAGGGCGGGAGGCTACACCTTC
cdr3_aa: CSVERAGGYTF

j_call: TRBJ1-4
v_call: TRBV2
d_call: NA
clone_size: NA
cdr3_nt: TGTGCCAGCGCCCCTCTCACAGGCATCAATGAAAAACTGTTTTTT
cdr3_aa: CASAPLTGINEKLFF

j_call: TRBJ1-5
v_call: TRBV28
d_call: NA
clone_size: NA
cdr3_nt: TGTGCCAGCAGTACTATGGGTGGTGGCAATCAGCCCCAGCATTTT
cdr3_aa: CASSTMGGGNQPQHF

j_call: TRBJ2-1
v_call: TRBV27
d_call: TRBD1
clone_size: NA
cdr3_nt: TGTGCCAGCAGCTTCGGACAGGGTTTCTCAAGCAATGAGCAGTTCTTC
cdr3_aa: CASSFGQGFSSNEQFF

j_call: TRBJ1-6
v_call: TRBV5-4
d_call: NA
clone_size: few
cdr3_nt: TGTGCCAGCAGCTCAGGCCGACTTTCACCCCTCCACTTT
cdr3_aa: CASSSGRLSPLHF

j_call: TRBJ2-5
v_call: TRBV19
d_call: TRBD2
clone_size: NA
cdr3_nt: TGTGCCAGTAGTATAGGGACTAGCAAAGAGACCCAGTACTTC
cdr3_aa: CASSIGTSKETQYF

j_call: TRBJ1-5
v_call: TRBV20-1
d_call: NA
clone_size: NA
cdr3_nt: TGCAGTGCTAGTTTTCAGGCTCAGCCCCAGCATTTT
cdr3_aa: CSASFQAQPQHF

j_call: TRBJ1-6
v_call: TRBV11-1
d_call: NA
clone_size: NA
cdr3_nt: TGTGCCAGCAGCTTAGATGGGTGGAATAATTCACCCCTCCACTTT
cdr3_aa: CASSLDGWNNSPLHF

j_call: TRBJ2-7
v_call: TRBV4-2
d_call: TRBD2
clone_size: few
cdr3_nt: TGTGCCAGCAGCCCTGACTCTAGCGGGGGGGCCTACGAGCAGTACTTC
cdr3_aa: CASSPDSSGGAYEQYF

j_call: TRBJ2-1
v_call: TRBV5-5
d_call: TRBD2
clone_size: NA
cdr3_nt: TGTGCCAGCAGCCCCTGGACTAGCGGGGGGGCAAGGACTGAGCAGTTCTTC
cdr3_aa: CASSPWTSGGARTEQFF

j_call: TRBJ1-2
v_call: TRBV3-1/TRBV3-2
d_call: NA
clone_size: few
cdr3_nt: TGTGCCAGCAGCCATGGTAATCGTCATGGCTACACCTTC
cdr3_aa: CASSHGNRHGYTF

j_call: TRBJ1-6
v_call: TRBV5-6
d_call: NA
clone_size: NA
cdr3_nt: TGTGCCAGCAGCCGGGCCCTTACGGCGCCACCCCTCCACTTT
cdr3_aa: CASSRALTAPPLHF

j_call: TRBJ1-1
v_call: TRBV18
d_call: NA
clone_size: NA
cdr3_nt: TGTGCCAGCTCACCACCGCGTACAGGTATGGGGGACACTGAAGCTTTCTTT
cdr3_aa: CASSPPRTGMGDTEAFF

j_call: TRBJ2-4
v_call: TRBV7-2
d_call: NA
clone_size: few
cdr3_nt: TGTGCCAGCAGCTTAAGGGGGGGTTCTGGGCTAGCCAAAAACATTCAGTACTTC
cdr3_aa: CASSLRGGSGLAKNIQYF

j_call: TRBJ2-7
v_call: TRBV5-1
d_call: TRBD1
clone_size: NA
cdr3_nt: TGCGCCAGCAGACAGGGGGTGGTAGGGGAGCAGTACTTC
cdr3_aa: CASRQGVVGEQYF

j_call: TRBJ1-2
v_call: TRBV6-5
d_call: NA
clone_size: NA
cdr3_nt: TGTGCCAGCAGTTTCACCCCTGAGGCTTCCGTAAATGGCTACACCTTC
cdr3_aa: CASSFTPEASVNGYTF